This passage covers 13 T cell receptor beta chains from one sample sequenced in a study of vaccination and CD4 T cells after COVID-19. Noted treatment: roughly nine-day PBMC culture with coronavirus spike peptide pools or control peptides (ViraFEST assay). At the Johns Hopkins FTIC core, DNA taken from cultured CD4+ T cells was sequenced by way of the Oncomine TCR Beta short-read assay. TCRdb itself ran the PCR reads through MiXCR, one entry per CDR3 protein. This table has some 15,000 distinct CDR3 sequences, roughly two fifths appearing once. These receptors' targets are unknown. Sequencing input: CD4+ T cells from blood, cultured in vitro. The receptors were sampled from a human donor who had recovered from COVID-19.

V and J are TRBV20-1 and TRBJ2-1, with 11 bases that match TRBD2. The CDR3 runs to 16 residues. With 0 bases clipped from V and 7 bases from J, the junction kept 8 bases outside the gene matches. The germline CDR1 and CDR2 sequences are DFQATT and SNEGSKA (reference sequence). The CDR3 protein is CSARDLRTSGSNEQFF. The CDR3 region has the DNA TGCAGTGCTAGAGATCTTAGGACTAGCGGGTCGAATGAGCAGTTCTTC.

The V and J genes are TRBV3-1 and TRBJ2-5; TRBD1 matches at 10 bases. This CDR3 comprises 13 residues. In germline, CDR1 is LGHDT, CDR2 YNNKEL (reference sequence). The V and J ends lost 4 bases and 9 bases, in that order; junction bases with no gene match: 5. The CDR3 DNA sequence: TGTGCCAGCAGCCCGCGGGACAGGGGTTCCCAGTACTTC. As protein: CASSPRDRGSQYF.

V and J are TRBV7-9 and TRBJ2-1; possibly TRBD2 for D (5 bases). Trimming stripped 5 bases from V and 5 bases from J, with 16 bases between. This CDR3 region has 15 residues. The germline gives CDR1 SEHNR, CDR2 FQNEAQ (reference sequence). This chain's CDR3 is CASSLRNRGNNEQFF. CDR3 nucleotides: TGTGCCAGCAGCCTTCGCAATCGGGGAAACAATGAGCAGTTCTTC.

The rearrangement joins TRBV10-3 to TRBJ2-5; 12 positions match TRBD1. This CDR3 has 15 amino acids. Germline V gene data show CDR1 as ENHRY and CDR2 as SYGVKD. The junction had 6 bases not matched to a gene; V was cut back by 5 bases and J by 5 bases. CDR3 region: CAISPRDRGRETQYF. In nucleotides, the CDR3 is TGTGCCATCAGTCCACGGGACAGGGGGCGGGAGACCCAGTACTTC.

The rearrangement links TRBV7-9 to TRBJ2-7; D is undetermined. The CDR3 has 12 residues. The germline CDR1 and CDR2 sequences are SEHNR and FQNEAQ (reference sequence). V lost 4 bases to trimming and J lost 7 bases, with 11 bases between them. The CDR3 reads CASSSSAVEQYF. For the CDR3, the DNA is TGTGCCAGCAGCTCCTCTGCGGTGGAGCAGTACTTC. Complete variable domain (other parts from reference TRBV7-9 and TRBJ2-7): DTGVSQNPRHKITKRGQNVTFRCDPISEHNRLYWYRQTLGQGPEFLTYFQNEAQLEKSRLLSDRFSAERPKGSFSTLEIQRTEQGDSAMYLCASSSSAVEQYFGPGTRLTVT.

J is TRBJ2-5 and V is TRBV5-1; 15 nucleotides align to TRBD2. V was pared by 5 bases and J by 5 bases, with 4 bases of the junction left unmatched. Germline V gene sequence: CDR1 SGHRS, CDR2 YFSETQ. The CDR3 extends over 15 amino acids. The CDR3 DNA follows: TGCGCCAGCAGTACCGGACTAGCGGGAGGGGAGACCCAGTACTTC. Residues: CASSTGLAGGETQYF.

V is TRBV28 and J is TRBJ2-7; TRBD1 matches at 7 bases. The germline CDR1 and CDR2 sequences are MDHEN and SYDVKM. V shed 4 bases, J shed 9 bases, and the junction held 15 bases outside the gene matches. The CDR3 loop spans 15 amino acids. The CDR3 coding sequence is TGTGCCAGCAGTTCTCCGACAGGGTCAAGTTGGAGGCAGTACTTC. This gives the protein CASSSPTGSSWRQYF.

This chain uses TRBV4-2 with TRBJ1-1, with a possible D match to TRBD1 (6 bases). CDR3 length: 15 amino acids. Germline V gene data show CDR1 as LGHNA and CDR2 as YNFKEQ. V lost 1 base and J 5 bases, leaving 14 bases between the germline ends. In nucleotides, the CDR3 is TGTGCCAGCAGCCAAGGGACAGACCCGAAGACTGAAGCTTTCTTT. Protein sequence: CASSQGTDPKTEAFF.

This chain connects TRBV11-3 to TRBJ2-2, with D unresolved. Trimming took 5 bases from V and 4 from J, leaving 14 bases between them. CDR1 is SGHNT and CDR2 is YENEEA in the germline V gene. This CDR3 is built from 15 residues. CDR3 protein: CASSKIRGPTGELFF. The DNA of the CDR3 is TGTGCCAGCAGCAAGATACGAGGACCCACCGGGGAGCTGTTTTTT.

The J gene is TRBJ2-1, the V gene TRBV6-4; 7 nucleotides align to TRBD2. V lost 2 bases and J lost 6; bases outside the gene matches: 7. Germline-derived CDR1 and CDR2 are MRHNA and SNTAGT. The length of the CDR3 is 15 residues. CDR3 sequence (DNA): TGTGCCAGCAGTGACGGGTTAGCGGGCTCCAATGAGCAGTTCTTC. Its translation is CASSDGLAGSNEQFF.

This clonotype was seen a single time. The chain recombines TRBV5-1 with TRBJ1-2; D gene unclear. CDR1 and CDR2 from the germline V gene are SGHRS and YFSETQ. The CDR3 has 12 residues. V lost 0 bases and J 6 bases, leaving 6 bases between the germline ends. DNA of the CDR3: TGCGCCAGCAGCTTGGACCTAAATGGCTACACCTTC. This gives the protein CASSLDLNGYTF.

This clonotype has only one observation. This chain links TRBV6-5 with TRBJ2-3, with TRBD2 matching 9 bases. J lost 6 bases, V lost 2 bases, and 6 bases had no gene match. CDR1 and CDR2 (germline): MNHEY, SVGAGI. This CDR3 spans 15 amino acids. The CDR3 nucleotides are TGTGCCAGCAGTTACCGTAGCGGGAGACCGGATACGCAGTATTTT. The encoded protein is CASSYRSGRPDTQYF.

The chain couples TRBV7-2 to TRBJ2-7; D is ambiguous. Germline CDR1 and CDR2: SGHTA and FQGNSA. With 5 bases removed from V and 1 base from J, the gap between germline ends came to 9 bases. CDR3 length: 13 amino acids. This CDR3 is CASSTHNSYEQYF. The CDR3 DNA follows: TGTGCCAGCAGCACACACAATTCCTACGAGCAGTACTTC.